The 8 T cell receptor beta chains listed next were all sequenced from one sample in a study of Ad26.COV2.S vaccination and SARS-CoV-2 variants. Data came from immunoSEQ multiplex PCR; TCRdb stores just in-frame clones and leaves some out. The data show roughly 380,000 clones, 92% seen once. The source material was peripheral blood, sampled after recovery from COVID-19. The receptors shown here come from a human donor who had recovered from COVID-19.

The CDR3: CASSQGQAGGPGETQYF. CDR3 bases: TGTGCCAGCAGCCAAGGTCAAGCGGGGGGGCCCGGGGAGACCCAGTACTTC. The chain carries TRBV14 and TRBJ2-5; 10 bases are a match to TRBD2. Germline assignment: CDR1 SGHDN and CDR2 FVKESK. The V gene end was trimmed by 1 base and the J gene end by 5 bases; junction bases not matched to a gene: 10. This CDR3 is built from 17 residues.

The rearrangement uses TRBV29-1 and TRBJ1-1; maybe TRBD1 (6 bases). The CDR3 runs 13 residues. Germline-derived CDR1 and CDR2 are SQVTM and ANQGSEA. The V end lost 4 bases, the J end lost 1 base, and 10 bases lay between the germline ends. The DNA of the CDR3 is TGCAGCGTTGTTAAGGGGGAGAACACTGAAGCTTTCTTT. The encoded protein is CSVVKGENTEAFF.

The rearrangement joins TRBV19 to TRBJ2-5; 12 nucleotides match TRBD2. Per germline, CDR1 LNHDA and CDR2 SQIVND (reference sequence). The J segment lost 1 base and the V segment lost 2 bases, leaving 2 bases of the junction unmatched. The CDR3 covers 16 residues. CDR3 nucleotide sequence: TGTGCCAGTAGTATATTGGGACTAGCGGGCCAAGAGACCCAGTACTTC. Translation gives CASSILGLAGQETQYF.

The chain employs TRBV6-5 and TRBJ1-2; weak D call: TRBD1 (5 bases). Germline V CDR1 and CDR2: MNHEY, SVGAGI. V was trimmed by 5 bases and J by 8 bases, leaving 18 bases between them. CDR3 length: 14 amino acids. CDR3 DNA: TGTGCCAGCAGTCCAGCCGCAGGGCTAACGGGCTACACCTTC. Residues: CASSPAAGLTGYTF.

The chain links TRBV6-6 to TRBJ2-1, with D hard to call. The CDR3 is made up of 11 amino acids. Germline V gives CDR1 MNHNY, CDR2 SVGAGI (reference sequence). V was cut by 6 bases and J by 6 bases, with 6 bases left in between. The CDR3 loop is CASSPTNEQFF. CDR3 sequence (DNA): TGTGCCAGCAGCCCGACCAATGAGCAGTTCTTC.

The J gene is TRBJ2-5, the V gene TRBV3-1 (or the pseudogene TRBV3-2); D gene uncertain. Trimming removed 1 base at V and 14 bases at J, with 14 bases between. Germline values: CDR1 LGHDT, CDR2 YNNKEL (reference sequence). The length of the CDR3 is 12 residues. The CDR3 loop is CASSQVVEAPYF. CDR3 sequence (DNA): TGTGCCAGCAGCCAAGTGGTAGAGGCCCCTTACTTC.

V and J are TRBV6-5 and TRBJ1-2, with D possibly TRBD1 on 5 matching bases. V lost 0 bases to trimming and J lost 0 bases, with 5 bases between them. Germline values: CDR1 MNHEY, CDR2 SVGAGI. The CDR3 runs to 14 residues. The CDR3 reads CASSYSGANYGYTF. Written as DNA, the CDR3 is TGTGCCAGCAGTTACTCGGGGGCTAACTATGGCTACACCTTC.

The chain links TRBV10-3 to TRBJ1-6, with D unclear. The ends were cut back, 4 bases at V and 10 bases at J, with 14 bases in the middle. The CDR3 totals 14 residues. Germline-derived CDR1 and CDR2 are ENHRY and SYGVKD. The CDR3 protein is CAISARDLGSPLHF. DNA for the CDR3: TGTGCCATCAGTGCGCGGGATCTGGGGTCACCCCTCCACTTT.